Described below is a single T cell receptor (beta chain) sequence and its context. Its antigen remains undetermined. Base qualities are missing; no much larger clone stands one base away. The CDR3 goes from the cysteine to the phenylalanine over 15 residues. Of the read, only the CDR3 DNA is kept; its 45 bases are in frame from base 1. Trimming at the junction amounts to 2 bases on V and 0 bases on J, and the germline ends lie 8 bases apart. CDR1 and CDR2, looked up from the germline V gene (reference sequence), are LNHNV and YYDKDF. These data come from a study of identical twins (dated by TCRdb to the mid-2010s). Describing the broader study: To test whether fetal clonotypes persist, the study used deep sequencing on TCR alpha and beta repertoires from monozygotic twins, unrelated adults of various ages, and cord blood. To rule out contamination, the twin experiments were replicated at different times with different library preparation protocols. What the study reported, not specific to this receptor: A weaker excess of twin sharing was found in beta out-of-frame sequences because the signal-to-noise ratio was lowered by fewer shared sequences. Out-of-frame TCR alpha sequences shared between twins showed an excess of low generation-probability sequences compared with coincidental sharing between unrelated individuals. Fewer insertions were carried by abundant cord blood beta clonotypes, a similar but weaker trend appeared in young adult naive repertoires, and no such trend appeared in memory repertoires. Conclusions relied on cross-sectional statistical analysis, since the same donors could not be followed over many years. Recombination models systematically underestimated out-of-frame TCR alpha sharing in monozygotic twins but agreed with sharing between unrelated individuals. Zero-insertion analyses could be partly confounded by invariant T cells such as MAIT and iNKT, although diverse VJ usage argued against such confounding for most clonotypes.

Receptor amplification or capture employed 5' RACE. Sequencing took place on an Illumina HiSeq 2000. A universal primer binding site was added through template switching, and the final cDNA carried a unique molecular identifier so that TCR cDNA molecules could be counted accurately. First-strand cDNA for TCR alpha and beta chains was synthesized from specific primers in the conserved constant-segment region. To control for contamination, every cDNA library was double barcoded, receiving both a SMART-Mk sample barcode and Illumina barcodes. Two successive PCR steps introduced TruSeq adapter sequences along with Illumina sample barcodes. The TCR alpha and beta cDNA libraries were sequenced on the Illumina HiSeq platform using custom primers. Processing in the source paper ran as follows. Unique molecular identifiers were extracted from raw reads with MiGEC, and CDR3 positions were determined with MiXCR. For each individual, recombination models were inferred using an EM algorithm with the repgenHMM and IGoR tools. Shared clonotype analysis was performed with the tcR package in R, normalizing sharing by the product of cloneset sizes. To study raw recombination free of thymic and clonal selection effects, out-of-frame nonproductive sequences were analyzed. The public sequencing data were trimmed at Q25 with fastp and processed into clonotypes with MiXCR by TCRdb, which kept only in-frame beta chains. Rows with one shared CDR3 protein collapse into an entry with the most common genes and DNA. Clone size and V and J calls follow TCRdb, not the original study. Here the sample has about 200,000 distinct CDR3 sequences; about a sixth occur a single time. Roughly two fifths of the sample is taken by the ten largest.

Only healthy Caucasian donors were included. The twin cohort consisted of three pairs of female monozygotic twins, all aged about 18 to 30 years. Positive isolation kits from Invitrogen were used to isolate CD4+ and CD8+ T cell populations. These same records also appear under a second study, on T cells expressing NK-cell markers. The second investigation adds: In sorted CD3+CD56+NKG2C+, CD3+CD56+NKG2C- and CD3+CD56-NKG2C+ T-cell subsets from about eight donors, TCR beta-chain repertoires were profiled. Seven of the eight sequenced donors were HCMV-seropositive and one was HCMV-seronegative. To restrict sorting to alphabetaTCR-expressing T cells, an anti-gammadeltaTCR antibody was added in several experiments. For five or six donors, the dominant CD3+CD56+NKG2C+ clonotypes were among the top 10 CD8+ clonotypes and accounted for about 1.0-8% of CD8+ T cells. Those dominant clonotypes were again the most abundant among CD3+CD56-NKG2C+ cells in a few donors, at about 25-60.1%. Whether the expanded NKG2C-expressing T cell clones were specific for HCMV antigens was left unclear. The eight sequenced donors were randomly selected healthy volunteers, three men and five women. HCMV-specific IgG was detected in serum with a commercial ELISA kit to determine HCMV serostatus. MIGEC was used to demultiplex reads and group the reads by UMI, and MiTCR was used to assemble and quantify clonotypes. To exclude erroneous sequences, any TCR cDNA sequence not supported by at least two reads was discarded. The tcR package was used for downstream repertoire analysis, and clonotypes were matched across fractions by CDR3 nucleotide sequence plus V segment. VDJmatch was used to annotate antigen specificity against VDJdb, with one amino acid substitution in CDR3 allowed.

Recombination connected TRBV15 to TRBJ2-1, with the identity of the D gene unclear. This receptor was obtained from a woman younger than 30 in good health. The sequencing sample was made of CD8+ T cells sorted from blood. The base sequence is TGTGCCACCAGCAGAAGCAGGAGCTCCTACAATGAGCAGTTCTTC. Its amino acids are CATSRSRSSYNEQFF.